This TCR beta chain originates from a study of blood T cells in healthy people across ages. Study overall: Using template switching, researchers captured about one barcoded beta molecule for each two T cells.

The germline CDR1 and CDR2 sequences are LGHNT and FRNRAP. This CDR3 has 17 amino acids. V was trimmed by 3 bases and J by 2 bases, leaving 16 bases between them. A second PCR, run for roughly 7 to 12 cycles, used a sample-barcoded 5' primer plus a J-beta primer mix. MiXCR was run by TCRdb on the 5' RACE reads, yielding one entry per CDR3 protein. Counted here are roughly 570,000 distinct CDR3 sequences, roughly 29% occurring once; the ten biggest clones make up approximately 17%. Those donating, healthy Caucasian individuals from Russia, were aged roughly 6 to 100. General observations from the study: In the absence of known donor CMV status, changes in expanded clonotypes were possibly confounded. The recorded TCR beta diversity per million T cells decreased in a roughly linear manner with age.

For this clonotype: Its antigen is still unknown.

The sample consisted of blood. The chain couples TRBV12-5 to TRBJ2-2, with D perhaps TRBD1 or TRBD2 (6 bases each). The sequence came from a woman aged 70-85 years in good health. The DNA for the CDR3 is TGTGCTAGTGGTTTCCCTAGGGGGGTAATTAACACCGGGGAGCTGTTTTTT. Translated: CASGFPRGVINTGELFF.